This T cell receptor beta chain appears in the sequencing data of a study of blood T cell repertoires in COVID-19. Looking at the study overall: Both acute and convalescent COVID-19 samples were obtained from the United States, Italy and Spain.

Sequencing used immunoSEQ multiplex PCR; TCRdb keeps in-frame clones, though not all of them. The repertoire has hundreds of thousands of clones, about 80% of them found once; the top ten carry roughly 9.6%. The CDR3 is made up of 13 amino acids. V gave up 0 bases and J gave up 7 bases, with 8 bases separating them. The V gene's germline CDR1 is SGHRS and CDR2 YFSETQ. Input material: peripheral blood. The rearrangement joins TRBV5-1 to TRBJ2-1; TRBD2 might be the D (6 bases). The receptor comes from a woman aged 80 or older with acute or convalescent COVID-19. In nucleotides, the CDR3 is TGCGCCAGCAGCTTGGCCGGGGGAAATGAGCAGTTCTTC. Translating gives CASSLAGGNEQFF. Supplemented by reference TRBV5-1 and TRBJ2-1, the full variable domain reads KAGVTQTPRYLIKTRGQQVTLSCSPISGHRSVSWYQQTPGQGLQFLFEYFSETQRNKGNFPGRFSGRQFSNSRSEMNVSTLELGDSALYLCASSLAGGNEQFFGPGTRLTVL.